This T cell receptor beta chain was sequenced in a study of blood T cell repertoires in COVID-19. For the study at large: PBMCs, B-cell-depleted T cells, or T cells provided the cDNA or gDNA that made up the material.

This clone came up a few times. Study processing details: Cell counts per sample came from amplifying reference gene primers. Sequencing used immunoSEQ multiplex PCR; TCRdb keeps in-frame clones, though not all of them. V, J and clone size are taken as reported in that table, and D and trimming were inferred from the DNA itself. The data show some 240,000 clones, around 90% seen once. The specimen sequenced was peripheral blood. This TCR was sampled from a man aged 55 to 70 who had recovered from COVID-19.

CDR3 DNA: TGTGCCAGCAGCATGCTGGGGGGGAACTATGGCTACACCTTC. Amino acids: CASSMLGGNYGYTF. The V gene is TRBV6-5, the J gene TRBJ1-2, with D possibly being TRBD1 (5 bases). Trimming left V 6 bases short and J 2 bases short, with 13 bases between. CDR1 is MNHEY and CDR2 is SVGAGI in the germline V gene. This CDR3 is built from 14 residues.